This T cell receptor beta chain was captured by sequencing in a study of long-term antiretroviral therapy in people with HIV. The run of the v3.0 immunoSEQ assay was at survey level. Sequencing used immunoSEQ multiplex PCR; TCRdb keeps in-frame clones, though not all of them. The data show 35,000 or so clones, 70% to 90% seen once. General observations from the study: ART adherence was not documented, and neither viral resistance nor therapy changes had any data.

The CDR3 is 17 residues long. Germline CDR1 GTSNPN, CDR2 SVGIG (reference sequence). V was pared by 2 bases and J by 5 bases, with 15 bases of the junction left unmatched. As for this clone: Its antigen is currently unknown.

This clonotype was obtained from a man in his late teens or twenties with HIV. The sequences come from unsorted PBMCs, collected 2.2 years after starting antiretroviral therapy. The chain carries TRBV30 and TRBJ2-5; TRBD1 matches at 9 bases. CDR3: CAWSLRTGVKGIETQYF. DNA of the CDR3: TGTGCCTGGAGTCTCCGGACAGGGGTAAAGGGGATCGAGACCCAGTACTTC.